The next 9 T cell receptor beta chains were all read from a single sample in a study of T-cell reconstitution after alpha-beta-depleted transplantation in children (TCRdb year 2016). The library was made by PCR. Data came from an Illumina HiSeq 2500. To normalize quantification of the TCRbeta repertoire, the TCR libraries were built with molecular barcoding that relied on unique molecular identifiers. Using fastp at Q25 and MiXCR, TCRdb reprocessed the public reads and kept productive beta chains. Every distinct CDR3 protein forms one entry, paired with its most common genes and DNA. In this sample the table shows about 870,000 distinct CDR3 sequences, approximately 15% of which occur a single time. The ten biggest clones cover around 4.5% of the sample. Interpreted using the paper, the treatment or condition label stands for: allogeneic hematopoietic cell transplantation with graft depleted of TCRalphabeta T cells and CD19 B cells.

Sequenced here: PBMCs, mostly from graft donor cells, sampled 360 days after TCRalphabeta/CD19-depleted stem cell transplant. The receptors come from a male patient younger than 18 who had a stem cell transplant for acute lymphoblastic leukemia, so the T cells may come from the graft donor.

In this sample, this clonotype turned up many times. One end of the junction does not line up with germline, which may come from a read error. The chain is built from TRBV4-1 and TRBJ2-7; D call uncertain. The CDR3 is 12 amino acids. Germline-derived CDR1 and CDR2 are MGHRA and YSYEKL. The CDR3 coding sequence is TGTGCCAGCAGCTCGATCTCCTACGAGCAGTACTTC. It encodes CASSSISYEQYF.

This clonotype was seen a handful of times. This sequence joins TRBV7-3 and TRBJ2-2; 10 bases agree with TRBD1. The CDR3 consists of 17 residues. The V gene's germline CDR1 is SGHTA and CDR2 FQGTGA. Trimming took 5 bases from V and 0 from J; bases not matched to a gene: 6. The CDR3 DNA follows: TGTGCCAGCAGCCCGCCAGGACAGGGGGCGAACACCGGGGAGCTGTTTTTT. As protein: CASSPPGQGANTGELFF. Using reference TRBV7-3 and TRBJ2-2 for the parts outside the CDR3, the full variable domain is GAGVSQTPSNKVTEKGKYVELRCDPISGHTALYWYRQSLGQGPEFLIYFQGTGAADDSGLPNDRFFAVRPEGSVSTLKIQRTERGDSAVYLCASSPPGQGANTGELFFGEGSRLTVL.

This clonotype has just a few counts. The chain is built from TRBV10-3 and TRBJ2-1, with unresolved D. The length of the CDR3 is 9 residues. Germline V lookup: CDR1 ENHRY, CDR2 SYGVKD. V lost 11 bases and J 13 bases, leaving 12 bases between the germline ends. CDR3 sequence: CALHFPQFF. CDR3 sequence (DNA): TGTGCCTTACACTTCCCCCAGTTCTTC.

This clonotype was seen more than once but under ten times. V and J are TRBV12-3 or TRBV12-4 and TRBJ1-1; D perhaps matches TRBD1 (5 bases). CDR3 length: 18 amino acids. V was trimmed by 5 bases and J by 2 bases, leaving 24 bases between them. Here the CDR3 DNA reads TGTGCCAGCAGTCTGCGCGGGCGGGGGAAATTAAAAAACACTGAAGCTTTCTTT. It yields the protein CASSLRGRGKLKNTEAFF.

In its sample, this clonotype was seen many times. This rearrangement joins TRBV5-1 to TRBJ2-7; D is ambiguous. V was cut by 0 bases and J by 0 bases, with 7 bases left in between. This CDR3 has 14 amino acids. Per the germline V gene, CDR1 is SGHRS and CDR2 is YFSETQ. Here the CDR3 reads CASSLGLSSYEQYF. The CDR3 DNA reads TGCGCCAGCAGCTTGGGACTGAGCTCCTACGAGCAGTACTTC.

The chain combines TRBV2 with TRBJ2-1; 11 nucleotides align to TRBD2. Germline values: CDR1 SNHLY, CDR2 FYNNEI. J lost 7 bases, V lost 6 bases, and 11 bases had no gene match. CDR3 size: 16 residues. The CDR3 nucleotides read TGTGCCAGCAGGGCCGAACTAGCGGGAGTAAGAAATGAGCAGTTCTTC. Translating gives CASRAELAGVRNEQFF.

A few counts support this clonotype. The chain carries TRBV7-3 and TRBJ2-5, with TRBD1 identical over 9 bases. Germline lookup yields CDR1 SGHTA and CDR2 FQGTGA. V was clipped by 2 bases and J by 5 bases; unmatched bases: 6. This CDR3 has 15 amino acids. CDR3 sequence (DNA): TGTGCCAGCAGCTTATCACAGGGGGCCTGGGAGACCCAGTACTTC. Its protein product is CASSLSQGAWETQYF.

Ten or more counts support this clonotype. J is TRBJ2-7 and V is TRBV9; D remains ambiguous. This CDR3 contains 12 residues. Germline CDR1 is SGDLS and CDR2 is YYNGEE. Trimming took off 4 bases at V and 5 bases at J, with 10 bases between the two ends. CDR3 sequence reads: CASSLPGHEQYF. The CDR3, as DNA: TGTGCCAGCAGCCTACCCGGGCACGAGCAGTACTTC. Filled out from reference TRBV9 and TRBJ2-7, the complete variable domain reads DSGVTQTPKHLITATGQRVTLRCSPRSGDLSVYWYQQSLDQGLQFLIQYYNGEERAKGNILERFSAQQFPDLHSELNLSSLELGDSALYFCASSLPGHEQYFGPGTRLTVT.

This clonotype was recorded many times. The chain links TRBV12-3 or TRBV12-4 to TRBJ2-1; 9 bases line up with TRBD2. The ends lost 6 bases at V and 6 bases at J; junction bases unmatched: 12. The CDR3 consists of 16 residues. The CDR3 region has the DNA TGTGCCAGCAGAGGACTAGCGCTTAAGGAGGTCAATGAGCAGTTCTTC. This gives the protein CASRGLALKEVNEQFF.